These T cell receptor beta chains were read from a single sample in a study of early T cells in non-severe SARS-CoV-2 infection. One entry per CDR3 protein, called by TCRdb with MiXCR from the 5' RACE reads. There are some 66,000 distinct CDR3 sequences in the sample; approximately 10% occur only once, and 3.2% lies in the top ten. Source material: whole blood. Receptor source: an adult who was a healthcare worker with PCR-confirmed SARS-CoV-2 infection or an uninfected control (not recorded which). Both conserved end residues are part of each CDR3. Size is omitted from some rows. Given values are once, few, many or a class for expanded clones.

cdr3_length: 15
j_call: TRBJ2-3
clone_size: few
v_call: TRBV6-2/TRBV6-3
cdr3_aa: CASSNTFVQVYTQYF

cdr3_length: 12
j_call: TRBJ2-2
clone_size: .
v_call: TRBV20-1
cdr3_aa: CSARRDTGELFF

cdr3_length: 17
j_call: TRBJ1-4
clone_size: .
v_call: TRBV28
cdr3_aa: CASSKTGGRTTNEKLFF

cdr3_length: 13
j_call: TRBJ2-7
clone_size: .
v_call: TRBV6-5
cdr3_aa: CASNPAGMGEQYF

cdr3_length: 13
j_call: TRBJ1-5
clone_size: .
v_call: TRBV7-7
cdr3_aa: CASSLLDNQPQHF

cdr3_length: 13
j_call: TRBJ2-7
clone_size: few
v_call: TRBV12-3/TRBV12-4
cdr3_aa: CASTLWSAEEQYF

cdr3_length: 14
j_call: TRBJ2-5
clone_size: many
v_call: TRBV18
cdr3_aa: CASSRQPGQETQYF

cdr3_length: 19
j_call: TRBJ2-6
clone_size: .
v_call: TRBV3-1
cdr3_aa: CASSQDRLAALSGANVLTF

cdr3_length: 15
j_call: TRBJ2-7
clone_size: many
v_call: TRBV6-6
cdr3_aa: CASSYSSRQAYEQYF

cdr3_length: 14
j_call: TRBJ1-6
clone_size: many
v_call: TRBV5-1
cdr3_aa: CASRPGTSNSPLHF

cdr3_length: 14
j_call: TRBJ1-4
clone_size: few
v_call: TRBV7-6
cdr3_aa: CASSPTRWSEKLFF

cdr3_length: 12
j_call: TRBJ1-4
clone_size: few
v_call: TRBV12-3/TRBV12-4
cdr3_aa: CASGTAAEKLFF

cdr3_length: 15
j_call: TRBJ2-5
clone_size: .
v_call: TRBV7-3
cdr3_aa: CASSFAAGTEETQYF

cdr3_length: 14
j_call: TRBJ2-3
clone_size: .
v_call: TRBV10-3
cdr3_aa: CAVKRQGEADTQYF

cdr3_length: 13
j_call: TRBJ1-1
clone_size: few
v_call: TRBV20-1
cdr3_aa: CSASGGVNTEAFF

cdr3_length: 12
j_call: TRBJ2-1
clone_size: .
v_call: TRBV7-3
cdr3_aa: CATKGAGNEQFF

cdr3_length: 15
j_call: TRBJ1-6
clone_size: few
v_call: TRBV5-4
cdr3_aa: CASSMRTGQARTLHF

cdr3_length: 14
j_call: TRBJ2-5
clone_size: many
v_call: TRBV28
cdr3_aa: CASSSGTFFETQYF

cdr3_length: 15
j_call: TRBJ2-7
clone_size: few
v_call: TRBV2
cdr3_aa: CASREASGRSYEQYF

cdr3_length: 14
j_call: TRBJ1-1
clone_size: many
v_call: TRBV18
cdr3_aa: CASSSMDPSTEAFF

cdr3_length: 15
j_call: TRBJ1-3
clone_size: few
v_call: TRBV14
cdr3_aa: CASSQGQGKGNTIYF

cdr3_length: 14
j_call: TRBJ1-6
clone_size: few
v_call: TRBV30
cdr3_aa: CACTRDNNNSPLHF

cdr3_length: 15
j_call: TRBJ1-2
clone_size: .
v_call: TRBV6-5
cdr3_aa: CASSYRGGSGYGYTF